This T cell receptor (beta chain) was sequenced for a study of T-cell reconstitution after alpha-beta-depleted transplantation in children. Unique molecular identifiers featured in how the TCRbeta library was prepared. Each CDR3 protein is one row after TCRdb ran MiXCR on the PCR reads. The top ten hold about 4.3% of the sample, which has hundreds of thousands of distinct CDR3 sequences, over 9.5% seen once. This clonotype was found a few times. Germline values: CDR1 SGHVS, CDR2 FQNEAQ. Germline trimming cut 2 bases from V and 0 bases from J; bases unmatched to any gene: 5. The CDR3 spans 16 residues.

The source material was PBMCs from the stem cell graft donor, sampled from the stem cell graft. The clonotype was recovered from a human donor who donated a stem cell graft to a child with acute myeloid leukemia. V gene TRBV7-8 combines with J gene TRBJ2-3; 7 bases map to TRBD2. The CDR3 region is CASSLRSGTSTDTQYF. CDR3 DNA sequence: TGTGCCAGCAGCTTAAGGAGCGGGACGAGCACAGATACGCAGTATTTT.